This TCR beta chain was identified in a study of T cells after yellow fever vaccination (dated by TCRdb to the late 2010s). In the study overall: Libraries from fractions with low cell numbers were prepared with the SMART-Seq v4 Ultra Low Input RNA kit. Bulk PBMC replicates and cell subsets were isolated from blood drawn at multiple timepoints before and after both primary and secondary immunization. The cohort comprised two healthy male donors, one aged 18 to 29 and one aged 30 to 40 years. To follow T-cell clones before and after primary and booster YFV17D yellow fever vaccination, bulk TCR alpha and beta repertoires were sequenced over time. What the research found in general, with its limitations: Most clones expanded after primary vaccination were re-detected after the booster (around 96% of CD4 and approximately 88% of CD8), suggesting broad memory maintenance. Compared with the primary T-cell response, the secondary T-cell response was weaker but faster, peaking on day 5 rather than day 15. A small fraction of clonotypes appeared in both the CD4 and CD8 compartments, likely as a result of convergent recombination. Computational filtering was required because FACS-sorted repertoires could contain abundant contaminating clonotypes from the bulk population. The study included only two donors, which limits how far the findings can be generalized.

The treatment or condition label for this specimen denotes: live attenuated yellow fever vaccine strain. At each blood-draw timepoint, two biological replicates of bulk PBMCs were obtained. A standard Ficoll-Paque protocol was used to isolate PBMCs from peripheral blood. TriZol was used to extract RNA from bulk PBMCs, from CD4 and CD8 fractions, and from dextramer-positive and dextramer-negative fractions. The V and J ends are trimmed by 0 bases and 11 bases, leaving 5 bases between them. The CDR3 starts with the cysteine, ends with the phenylalanine, and has 11 residues. CDR3 DNA is the only sequence kept; it has 33 bases, read in frame from the first base. As for this clonotype: Its cognate antigen has yet to be identified. Per-base quality was not reported, and no clone a single base away is much larger than it.

TCR cDNA was synthesized by 5'RACE template switching, which introduced a universal primer site and unique molecular identifiers. cDNA synthesis was primed from both the TCR alpha and TCR beta constant segments. Library amplification involved two PCR steps, and the second step added sample barcodes and sequencing adapters. Sequencing of the libraries was done on either Illumina HiSeq 2500 (2x100 bp) or NovaSeq (2x150 bp). Under the source paper's analysis protocol: Reads were demultiplexed and collapsed into UMI consensus sequences with MIGEC, and V(D)J alignment was performed with MiXCR. Vaccine-responding clonotypes were identified with edgeR using replicate PBMC samples, with FDR below 0.01 and a log2 fold change above 5 up to day 15 being required. CD4 or CD8 identity was assigned to each bulk clonotype according to whether the clonotype was present at higher abundance in the sequenced CD4 repertoire or the sequenced CD8 repertoire. TCRdb ran its own pipeline on the public reads, namely fastp trimming at Q25 and MiXCR clone calling, and kept in-frame beta chains. Each record represents a unique CDR3 protein, reported with the most common genes and DNA among its rows. The V and J calls and clone size are TCRdb's, not the authors'. This sample gives approximately 550,000 distinct CDR3 sequences in total; approximately 15% of them show up just once. Jointly, the top ten make up over 12% of the sample.

This receptor chain uses TRBV12-3 or TRBV12-4 and TRBJ2-1; no confident D gene assignment can be made. The origin of this receptor is a man aged 25 to 40 who received the YFV17D yellow fever vaccine. Sequenced material: PBMCs, taken on the day of the yellow fever booster vaccination. The nucleotides read TGTGCCAGCAGTTTAGCACAGAAGCAGTTCTTC. The resulting protein is CASSLAQKQFF.